This TCR beta chain was identified during a study of T cell repertoires in cytomegalovirus infection. Study-wide background: In public TCR beta signatures, there were indications of both CMV infection and matching HLA type.

TCRdb processed the reads anew with MiXCR; each CDR3 protein has one entry. This table holds some 270,000 distinct CDR3 sequences, about a sixth found once. Ten or more counts support this clonotype. CDR1 and CDR2 (germline): SGHVS, FNYEAQ. The V gene end was trimmed by 5 bases and the J gene end by 0 bases; junction bases not matched to a gene: 5. The CDR3 is 15 residues long. This chain links TRBV7-6 with TRBJ1-1, with 8 nucleotides matching TRBD1. The sample was CD8+ T cells from PBMCs. The TCR comes from a human donor in good health (CMV status not recorded). Some clones in this sample may be carry-over from other donors' samples. The CDR3 loop is CASSAQGDLNTEAFF. The CDR3 DNA is TGTGCCAGCAGCGCACAGGGGGACCTGAACACTGAAGCTTTCTTT.